The entry that follows covers one TCR beta chain sequence. As handled by the study authors: For nucleated cells, counts were estimated from reference gene primer amplification. Clones were sequenced by immunoSEQ multiplex PCR, and TCRdb holds only the in-frame ones, with some missing. V and J calls and clone size come straight from that table; D and trimming were deduced from the DNA. Among tens of thousands of clones, approximately 86% were seen once, and the ten largest hold approximately 2.9%. The record originates from a study of blood T cell repertoires in COVID-19. For the study at large: Donors in the United States, Italy and Spain gave samples during acute or convalescent COVID-19. Sources were T cells, B-cell-depleted T cells, or PBMCs; the material itself was cDNA or gDNA.

The CDR3 is made up of 13 amino acids. After removal of 6 bases from V and 2 bases from J, the junction contained 3 bases not matched to a gene. CDR1 and CDR2 from the germline V gene are SNHLY and FYNNEI. The source of this sequence is a man in his fifties or sixties with active COVID-19. Material for sequencing was peripheral blood. The chain is built from TRBV2 and TRBJ1-2; 7 nucleotides align to TRBD1. The CDR3 region has the DNA TGTGCCAGCAGCCTACAGGGGAACTATGGCTACACCTTC. It translates to CASSLQGNYGYTF.